The 8 T cell receptor beta chains in this list originate from one sample, sequenced in a study of blood T cell repertoires in COVID-19. Some clones are missing from TCRdb's copy, which holds only in-frame ones; the method was immunoSEQ multiplex PCR. The sample consists of almost 300,000 clones, around 90% of them appearing once. The sample taken for sequencing was peripheral blood. The receptors here all came from a man between 65 and 79 years old with acute or convalescent COVID-19.

This clone was counted once. V gene TRBV11-2 combines with J gene TRBJ2-2; D not resolved. The CDR3 runs 13 residues. Trimming took 4 bases from V and 2 from J, leaving 5 bases between them. Germline V CDR1 and CDR2: SGHAT, FQNNGV. The CDR3 nucleotides read TGTGCCAGCAGCTCCCTAAACACCGGGGAGCTGTTTTTT. Protein: CASSSLNTGELFF.

The CDR3 nucleotides read TGTGCCAGCAGCTTAGTCGGAGCGGGGGCCCATACGCAGTATTTT. It specifies CASSLVGAGAHTQYF. This rearrangement joins TRBV7-2 to TRBJ2-3, with TRBD2 matching over 8 bases. J lost 7 bases, V lost 1 base, and 7 bases had no gene match. In germline, CDR1 is SGHTA, CDR2 FQGNSA. The CDR3 covers 15 residues.

The gene calls are TRBV6-2 or TRBV6-3 and TRBJ2-5; 9 nucleotides agree with TRBD2. The CDR3 has 14 residues. Germline trimming cut 5 bases from V and 2 bases from J; bases unmatched to any gene: 3. Germline values: CDR1 MNHEY, CDR2 SVGEGT. CDR3 sequence (DNA): TGTGCCAGCAGTCGGAGCGGGGGGCAAGAGACCCAGTACTTC. As protein: CASSRSGGQETQYF.

This clone was picked up a small number of times. The chain links TRBV5-5 to TRBJ2-1; 7 nucleotides match TRBD1. The germline V gene has CDR1 SGHKS and CDR2 YYEKEE (reference sequence). Trimming at V came to 4 bases and at J to 8 bases, leaving 15 bases not matched to a gene. This CDR3 is 16 amino acids long. CDR3: CASSQPQGVGGDEQFF. The DNA of the CDR3 is TGTGCCAGCAGCCAGCCTCAGGGGGTCGGCGGCGATGAGCAGTTCTTC.

This rearrangement joins TRBV2 to TRBJ1-2; 11 nucleotides agree with TRBD1. Germline V lookup: CDR1 SNHLY, CDR2 FYNNEI. This CDR3 spans 15 amino acids. Germline trimming cut 7 bases from V and 4 bases from J; bases unmatched to any gene: 8. This CDR3 reads CASTLGTGGTYGYTF. In nucleotides, the CDR3 is TGTGCCAGCACCCTGGGGACAGGGGGTACCTATGGCTACACCTTC.

The rearrangement links TRBV20-1 to TRBJ2-1; 7 nucleotides align to TRBD1. This CDR3 has 14 amino acids. The V gene end was trimmed by 3 bases and the J gene end by 9 bases; junction bases not matched to a gene: 11. Germline V gives CDR1 DFQATT, CDR2 SNEGSKA (reference sequence). This CDR3 reads CSASRGGPNVEQFF. The CDR3 region has the DNA TGCAGTGCTAGTCGAGGGGGCCCCAACGTTGAGCAGTTCTTC.

This chain links TRBV18 with TRBJ1-6; maybe TRBD1 (5 bases). The CDR3 consists of 13 residues. Germline CDR1 KGHSH, CDR2 LQKENI. V was cut by 3 bases and J by 8 bases, with 8 bases left in between. The CDR3 reads CASSPGGDSPLHF. The CDR3 coding sequence is TGTGCCAGCTCACCGGGAGGGGATTCACCCCTCCACTTT.

V usage is TRBV7-2 and J usage is TRBJ2-2, with D unresolved. V was cut by 1 base and J by 3 bases, with 9 bases left in between. The CDR3 runs to 15 residues. In germline, CDR1 is SGHTA, CDR2 FQGNSA. The CDR3 loop is CASSLVPQYTGELFF. The CDR3 nucleotides read TGTGCCAGCAGCTTAGTCCCCCAGTACACCGGGGAGCTGTTTTTT.